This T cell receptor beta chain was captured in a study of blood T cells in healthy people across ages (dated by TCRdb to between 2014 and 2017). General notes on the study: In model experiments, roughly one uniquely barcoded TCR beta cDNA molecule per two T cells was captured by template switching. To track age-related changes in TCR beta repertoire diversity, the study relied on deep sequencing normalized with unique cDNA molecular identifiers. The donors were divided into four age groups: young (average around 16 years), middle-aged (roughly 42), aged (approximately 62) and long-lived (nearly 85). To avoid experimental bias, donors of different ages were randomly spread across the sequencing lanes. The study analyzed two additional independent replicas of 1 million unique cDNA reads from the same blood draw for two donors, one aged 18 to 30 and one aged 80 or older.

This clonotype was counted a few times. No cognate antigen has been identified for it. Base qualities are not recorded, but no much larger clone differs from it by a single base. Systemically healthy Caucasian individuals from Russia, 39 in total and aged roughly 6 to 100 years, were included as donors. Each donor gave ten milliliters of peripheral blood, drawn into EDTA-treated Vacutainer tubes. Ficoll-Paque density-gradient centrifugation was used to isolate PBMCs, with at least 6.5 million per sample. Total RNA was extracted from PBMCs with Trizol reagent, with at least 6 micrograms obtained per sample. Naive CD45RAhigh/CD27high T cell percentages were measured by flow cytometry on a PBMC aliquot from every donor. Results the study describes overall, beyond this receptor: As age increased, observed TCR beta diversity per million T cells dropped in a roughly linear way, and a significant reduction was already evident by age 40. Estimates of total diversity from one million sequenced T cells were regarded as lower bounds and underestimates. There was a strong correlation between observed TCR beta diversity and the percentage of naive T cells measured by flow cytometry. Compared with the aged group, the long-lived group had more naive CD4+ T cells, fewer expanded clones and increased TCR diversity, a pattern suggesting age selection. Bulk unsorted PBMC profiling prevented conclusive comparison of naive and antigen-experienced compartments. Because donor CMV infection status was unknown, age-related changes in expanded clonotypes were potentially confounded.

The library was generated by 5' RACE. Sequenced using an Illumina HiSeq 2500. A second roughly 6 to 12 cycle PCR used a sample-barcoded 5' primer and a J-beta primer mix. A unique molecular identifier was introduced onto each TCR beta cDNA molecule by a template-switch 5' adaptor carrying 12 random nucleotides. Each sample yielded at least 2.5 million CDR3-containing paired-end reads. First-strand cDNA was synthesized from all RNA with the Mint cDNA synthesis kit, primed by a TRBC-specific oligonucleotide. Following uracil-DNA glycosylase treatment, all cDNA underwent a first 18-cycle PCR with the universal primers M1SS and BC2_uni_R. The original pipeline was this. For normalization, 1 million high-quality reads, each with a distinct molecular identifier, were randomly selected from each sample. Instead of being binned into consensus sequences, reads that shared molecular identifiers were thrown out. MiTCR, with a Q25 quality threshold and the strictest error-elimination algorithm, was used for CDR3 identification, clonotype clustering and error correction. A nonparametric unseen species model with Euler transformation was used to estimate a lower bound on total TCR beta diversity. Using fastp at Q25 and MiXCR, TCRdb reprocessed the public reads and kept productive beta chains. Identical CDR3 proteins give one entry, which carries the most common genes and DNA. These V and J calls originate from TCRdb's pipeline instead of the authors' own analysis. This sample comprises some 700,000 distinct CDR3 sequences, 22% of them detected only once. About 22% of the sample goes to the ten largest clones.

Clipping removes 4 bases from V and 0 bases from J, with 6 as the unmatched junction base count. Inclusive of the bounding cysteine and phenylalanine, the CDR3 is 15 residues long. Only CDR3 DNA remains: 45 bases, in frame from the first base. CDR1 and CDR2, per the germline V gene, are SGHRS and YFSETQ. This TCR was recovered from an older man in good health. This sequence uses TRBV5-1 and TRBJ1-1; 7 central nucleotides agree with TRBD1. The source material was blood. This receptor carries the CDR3 CASSEGDRMNTEAFF. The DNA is TGCGCCAGCAGCGAAGGGGACAGAATGAACACTGAAGCTTTCTTT.